This T cell receptor beta chain derives from a study of siplizumab effects on memory and regulatory T cells. Regarding the study as a whole: Alloreactive sequences whose origin lay in unstimulated CD4+ memory cells were significantly reduced by siplizumab.

Only in-frame clones appear in the TCRdb table, and some are missing; sequencing was by immunoSEQ multiplex PCR. This table has 100,000 or so clones, 90% to 95% appearing once. With 2 bases removed from V and 4 bases from J, the gap between germline ends came to 20 bases. Germline-derived CDR1 and CDR2 are SGHTA and FQGNSA. CDR3 length equals 17 residues. Concerning this clone itself: The antigen is not known.

The sequence derives from a human donor in good health. Input material: Tregs sorted from blood. The chain combines TRBV7-2 with TRBJ1-2; tentative D call: TRBD1 (5 bases). CDR3 residues: CASSLWAGRAGSYGYTF. CDR3 sequence (DNA): TGTGCCAGCAGCTTATGGGCTGGCAGGGCGGGTAGCTATGGCTACACCTTC. The variable domain in full, completed from reference TRBV7-2 and TRBJ1-2, reads GAGVSQSPSNKVTEKGKDVELRCDPISGHTALYWYRQSLGQGLEFLIYFQGNSAPDKSGLPSDRFSAERTGGSVSTLTIQRTQQEDSAVYLCASSLWAGRAGSYGYTFGSGTRLTVV.